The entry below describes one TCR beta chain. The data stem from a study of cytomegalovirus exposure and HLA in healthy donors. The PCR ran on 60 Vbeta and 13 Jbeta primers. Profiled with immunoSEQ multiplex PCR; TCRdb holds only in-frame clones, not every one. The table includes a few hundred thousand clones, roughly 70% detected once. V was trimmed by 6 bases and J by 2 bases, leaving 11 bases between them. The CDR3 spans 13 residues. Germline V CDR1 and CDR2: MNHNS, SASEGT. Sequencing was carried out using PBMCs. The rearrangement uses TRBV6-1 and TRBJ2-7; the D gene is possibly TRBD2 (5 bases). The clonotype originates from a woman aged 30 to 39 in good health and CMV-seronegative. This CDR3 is CASSYRETYEQYF. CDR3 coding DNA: TGTGCCAGCAGCTACCGGGAAACCTACGAGCAGTACTTC.